This T cell receptor beta chain was retrieved from a study of T cell responses to AZD1222 COVID-19 vaccine (dated by TCRdb to about 2021). Regarding the research as a whole: AZD1222 recipients whose second dose came at about 4 weeks and those whose second dose came at about 12 weeks were combined into one group, since spike-specific TCR depth and breadth did not differ between the two schedules. TCR sequencing covered 230 or so trial participants: 207 given two doses of AZD1222 and about 26 given two doses of MenACWY control vaccine. Enrollment into the trials was organized by age into subgroups of 18-55, 56-69 and 70-plus years, and those subgroups contained roughly 150, 30 and 60 TCR-sequenced participants, respectively.

The CDR3 regions of human TCRbeta chains were analyzed by immunosequencing. In the original analysis: Repertoire TCRs were matched against a reference library of SARS-CoV-2-specific TCRs generated with the MIRA antigen-specificity platform. Breadth was defined as the fraction of unique TCRs that were SARS-CoV-2-associated, and depth was defined as the fraction of total T cells that were SARS-CoV-2-associated. Using the MIRA data, each spike-specific TCR was mapped to the spike region that the TCR reacts to and placed in a CD4 or CD8 class. Log10-transformed breadth and depth values were compared by one-way ANOVA with Sidak's multiple comparisons tests. Drawn from immuneACCESS, this table holds only the in-frame rearrangements with V and J called that TCRdb kept. Clones are partly lost; checked studies trace under half to an unresolved V gene and leave the rest unexplained. V and J calls and clone size are those listed in that table; D and trimming were worked out from the DNA. This sample lists 95,000 to 150,000 clones; around 90% were detected once. The ten largest clones capture about 4.7% of the sample.

As to this clone: The clone's antigen remains unknown. No per-base quality is available; no much larger clone lies one base away.

At the junction V is shortened by 11 bases and J by 6 bases, with 22 bases in between. CDR1 ENHRY and CDR2 SYGVKD were looked up in the germline V gene. Reading from cysteine to phenylalanine, the CDR3 counts 14 amino acids. CDR3 DNA only is kept here, 42 bases in frame from base 1. Here is what the overall study found, with its caveats: The 56-69-year group was small, and its depth increase did not reach significance, likely because of low power. Participants were mostly white British, with more females than males. The authors suggested clonal diversity may have been underestimated. Reportedly, almost half of the unique spike-specific TCRs recognized epitopes lying outside the regions that are mutated in the B.1.351 and B.1.1.7 variants. After two AZD1222 doses, spike-specific TCR breadth and depth were significantly higher than at day 0 and than in MenACWY recipients. Conclusions about previously exposed vaccinees are limited because only 5 or 6 AZD1222 recipients were SARS-CoV-2 seropositive at baseline. Because no day 14 peak-response samples were available, the repertoires could be characterized only after the peak T cell response. Vaccine-associated CD4 TCRs spanned the whole spike protein, with dominant responses in regions 160-218 and 743-854.

The time point label for this specimen denotes: baseline before first vaccination. The vaccinee samples were drawn from two UK trials, COV001 and COV002, one of which was a single-blind randomized controlled phase 2/3 trial testing AZD1222 (ChAdOx1 nCoV-19) in healthy adults. For TCRbeta chain sequencing, PBMC samples from trial participants were taken at day 0 and at day 28 after the second dose. The specimen comprised peripheral blood, sampled on day 0 of AZD1222 vaccination. This sequence uses TRBV10-3 and TRBJ1-1; TRBD1 could be the D gene, as 5 bases match. The clonotype was recovered from an adult in good health. The nucleotide sequence reads TGTGCCGTCGTCGAGGCGCCTGGAGGGGCTGAAGCTTTCTTT. Its product reads: CAVVEAPGGAEAFF.